Sequencing of this T cell receptor beta chain was carried out in a study of post-analysis software for immune sequencing data. Study overall: Multiple sclerosis in the patients followed relapsing-remitting, secondary progressive and progressive-relapsing courses.

Points on this clonotype: Its target is not known.

Trimming stripped 5 bases from V and 6 bases from J, with 11 bases between. The CDR3 runs 13 residues. CDR1 and CDR2 from the germline V gene are SGHTA and FQGNSA. Tagging with unique molecular identifiers was a feature of the TCR beta cDNA libraries. Input populations of about 0.95 to 10 million T cells gave rise to roughly 0.5 million cDNA molecules. TCRdb recomputed calls from the PCR reads with MiXCR, one row per CDR3 protein. Seen here are about 770,000 distinct CDR3 sequences, about half observed once, and the top ten hold 4.9%. Study-wide results and caveats: In multiple sclerosis, normalized Chao1 diversity was significantly below that of controls. Compared with controls, patients had more of about 5 TRBV segments, including TRBV5-6, TRBV5-1 and TRBV20-1.

The TCR comes from a girl under 18 with multiple sclerosis. The sample consisted of blood. The genes are TRBV7-2 and TRBJ2-1, with D unclear. The CDR3 nucleotides read TGTGCCAGCAGCGTCCTCCCTAGCAATGAGCAGTTCTTC. It encodes CASSVLPSNEQFF.